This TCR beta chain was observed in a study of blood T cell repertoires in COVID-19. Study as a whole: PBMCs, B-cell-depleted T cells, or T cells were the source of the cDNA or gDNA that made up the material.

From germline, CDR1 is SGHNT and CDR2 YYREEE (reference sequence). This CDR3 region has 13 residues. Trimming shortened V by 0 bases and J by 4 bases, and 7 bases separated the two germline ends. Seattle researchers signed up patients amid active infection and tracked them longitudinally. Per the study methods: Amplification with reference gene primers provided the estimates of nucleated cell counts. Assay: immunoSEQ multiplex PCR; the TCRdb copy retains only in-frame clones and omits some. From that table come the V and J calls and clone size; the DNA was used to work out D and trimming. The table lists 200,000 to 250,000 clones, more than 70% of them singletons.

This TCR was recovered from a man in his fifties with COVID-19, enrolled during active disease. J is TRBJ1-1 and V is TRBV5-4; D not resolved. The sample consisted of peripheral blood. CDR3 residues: CASSLEQSTEAFF. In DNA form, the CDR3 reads TGTGCCAGCAGCTTGGAACAGAGCACTGAAGCTTTCTTT.